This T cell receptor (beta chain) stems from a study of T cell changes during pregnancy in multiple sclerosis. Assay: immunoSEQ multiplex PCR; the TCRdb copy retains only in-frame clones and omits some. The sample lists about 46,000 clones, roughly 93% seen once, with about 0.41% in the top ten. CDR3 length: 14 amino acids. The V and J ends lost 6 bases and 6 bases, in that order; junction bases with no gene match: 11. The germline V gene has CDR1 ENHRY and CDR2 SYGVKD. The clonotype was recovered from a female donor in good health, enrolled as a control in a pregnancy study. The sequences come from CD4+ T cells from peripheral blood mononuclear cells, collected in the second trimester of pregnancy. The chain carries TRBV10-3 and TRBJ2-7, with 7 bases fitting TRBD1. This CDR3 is CAIRLQGSRVEQYF. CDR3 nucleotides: TGTGCCATCAGGCTACAGGGGAGTCGCGTCGAGCAGTACTTC.